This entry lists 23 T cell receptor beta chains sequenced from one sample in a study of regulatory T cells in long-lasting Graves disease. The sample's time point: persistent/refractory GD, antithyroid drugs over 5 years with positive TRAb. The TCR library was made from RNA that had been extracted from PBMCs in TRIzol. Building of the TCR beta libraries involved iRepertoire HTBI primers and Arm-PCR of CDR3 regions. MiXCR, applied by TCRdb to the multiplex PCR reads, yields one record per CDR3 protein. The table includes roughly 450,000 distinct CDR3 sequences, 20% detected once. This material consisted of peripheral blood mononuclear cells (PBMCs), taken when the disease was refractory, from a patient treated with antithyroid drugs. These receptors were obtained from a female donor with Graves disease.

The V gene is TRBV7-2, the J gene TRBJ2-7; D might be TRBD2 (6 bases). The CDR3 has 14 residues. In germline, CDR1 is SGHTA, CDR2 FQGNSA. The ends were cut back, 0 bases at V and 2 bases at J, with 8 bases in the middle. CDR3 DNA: TGTGCCAGCAGCTTAGCAGCGGGCACCTACGAGCAGTACTTC. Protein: CASSLAAGTYEQYF.

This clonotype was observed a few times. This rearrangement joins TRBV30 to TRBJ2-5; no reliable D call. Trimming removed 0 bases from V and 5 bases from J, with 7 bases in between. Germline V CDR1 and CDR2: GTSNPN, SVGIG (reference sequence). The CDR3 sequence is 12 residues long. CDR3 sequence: CAWSVSGETQYF. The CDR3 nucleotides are TGTGCCTGGAGTGTAAGTGGGGAGACCCAGTACTTC.

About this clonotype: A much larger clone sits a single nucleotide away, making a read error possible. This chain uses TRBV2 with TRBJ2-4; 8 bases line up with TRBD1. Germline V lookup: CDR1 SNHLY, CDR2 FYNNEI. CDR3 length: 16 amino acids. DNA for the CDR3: TGTGCCGGCAGCCCTCACTGGACAGGGTCCAAAAACATTCAGTACTTC. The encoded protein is CAGSPHWTGSKNIQYF. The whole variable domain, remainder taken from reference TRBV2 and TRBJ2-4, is EPEVTQTPSHQVTQMGQEVILRCVPISNHLYFYWYRQILGQKVEFLVSFYNNEISEKSEIFDDQFSVERPDGSNFTLKIRSTKLEDSAMYFCAGSPHWTGSKNIQYFGAGTRLSVL.

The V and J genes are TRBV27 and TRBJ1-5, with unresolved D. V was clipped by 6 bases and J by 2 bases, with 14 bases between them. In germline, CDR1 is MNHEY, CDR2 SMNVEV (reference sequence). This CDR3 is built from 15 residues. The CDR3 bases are TGTGCCAGCAGCCCCCGGAGTTCGGGCAATCAGCCCCAGCATTTT. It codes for CASSPRSSGNQPQHF.

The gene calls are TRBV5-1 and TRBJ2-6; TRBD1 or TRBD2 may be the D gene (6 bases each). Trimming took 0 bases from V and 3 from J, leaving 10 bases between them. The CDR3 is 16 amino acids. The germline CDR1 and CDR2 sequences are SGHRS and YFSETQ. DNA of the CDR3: TGCGCCAGCAGCTTGGTTGGGGGGCTTGGGGCCAACGTCCTGACTTTC. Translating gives CASSLVGGLGANVLTF.

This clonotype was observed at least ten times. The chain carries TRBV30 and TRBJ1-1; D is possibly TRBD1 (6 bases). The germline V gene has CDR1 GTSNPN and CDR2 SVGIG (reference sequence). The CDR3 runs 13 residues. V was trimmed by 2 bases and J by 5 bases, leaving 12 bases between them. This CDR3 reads CAWSFDRKTEAFF. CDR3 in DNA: TGTGCCTGGAGTTTCGACAGGAAGACTGAAGCTTTCTTT.

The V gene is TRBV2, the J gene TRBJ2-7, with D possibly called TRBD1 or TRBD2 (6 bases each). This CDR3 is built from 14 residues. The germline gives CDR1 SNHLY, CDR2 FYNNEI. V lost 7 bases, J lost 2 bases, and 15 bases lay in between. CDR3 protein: CASTEGEEAYEQYF. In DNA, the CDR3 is TGTGCCAGCACCGAGGGGGAGGAGGCCTACGAGCAGTACTTC.

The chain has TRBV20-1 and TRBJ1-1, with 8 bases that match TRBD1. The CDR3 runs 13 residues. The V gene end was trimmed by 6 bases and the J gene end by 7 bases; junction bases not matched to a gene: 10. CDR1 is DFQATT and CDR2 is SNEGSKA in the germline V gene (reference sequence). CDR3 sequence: CSAGDRQYNEAFF. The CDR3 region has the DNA TGCAGTGCGGGGGACAGGCAATATAATGAAGCTTTCTTT.

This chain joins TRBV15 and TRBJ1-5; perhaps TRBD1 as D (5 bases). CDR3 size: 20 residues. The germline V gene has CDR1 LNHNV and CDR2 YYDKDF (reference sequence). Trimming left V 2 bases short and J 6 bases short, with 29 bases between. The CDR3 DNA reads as TGTGCCACCAGCAGATCTACAGGATCGGATACCCCATCCTCTGGTCAGCCCCAGCATTTT. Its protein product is CATSRSTGSDTPSSGQPQHF. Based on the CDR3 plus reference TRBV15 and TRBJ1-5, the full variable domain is DAMVIQNPRYQVTQFGKPVTLSCSQTLNHNVMYWYQQKSSQAPKLLFHYYDKDFNNEADTPDNFQSRRPNTSFCFLDIRSPGLGDTAMYLCATSRSTGSDTPSSGQPQHFGDGTRLSIL.

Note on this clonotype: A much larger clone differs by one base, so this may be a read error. The CDR3 is CASSTRPGGVAQYF. In nucleotides, the CDR3 is TGTGCCAGCAGCACAAGACCCGGGGGAGTGGCCCAGTACTTC. The V and J genes are TRBV7-2 and TRBJ2-5; TRBD2 is a possible D gene (6 bases). V was clipped by 5 bases and J by 9 bases, with 19 bases between them. Looked up from germline, CDR1 is SGHTA and CDR2 is FQGNSA. The length of the CDR3 is 14 residues.

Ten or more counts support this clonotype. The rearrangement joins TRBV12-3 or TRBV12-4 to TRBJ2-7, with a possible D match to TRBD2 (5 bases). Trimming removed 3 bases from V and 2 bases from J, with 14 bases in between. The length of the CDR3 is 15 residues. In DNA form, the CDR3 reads TGTGCCAGCAGTTTCACAGCGGTAAAAGCCTACGAGCAGTACTTC. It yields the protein CASSFTAVKAYEQYF.

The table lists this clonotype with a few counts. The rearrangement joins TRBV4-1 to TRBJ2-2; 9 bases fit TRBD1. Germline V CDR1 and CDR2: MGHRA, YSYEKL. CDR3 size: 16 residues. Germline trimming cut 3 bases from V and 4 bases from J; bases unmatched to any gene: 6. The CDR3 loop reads CASSHRDRVATGELFF. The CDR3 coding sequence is TGCGCCAGCAGCCACCGGGACAGGGTGGCCACCGGGGAGCTGTTTTTT.

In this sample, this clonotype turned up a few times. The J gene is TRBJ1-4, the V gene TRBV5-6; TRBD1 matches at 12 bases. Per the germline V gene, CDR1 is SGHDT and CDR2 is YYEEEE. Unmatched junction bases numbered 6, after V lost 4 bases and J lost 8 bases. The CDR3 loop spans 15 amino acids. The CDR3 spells CASSQGQGAREKLFF. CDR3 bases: TGTGCCAGCAGCCAGGGACAGGGGGCTCGGGAAAAACTGTTTTTT.

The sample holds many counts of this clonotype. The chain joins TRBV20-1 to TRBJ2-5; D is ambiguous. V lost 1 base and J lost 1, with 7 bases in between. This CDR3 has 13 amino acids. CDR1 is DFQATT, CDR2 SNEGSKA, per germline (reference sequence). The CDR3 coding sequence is TGCAGTGCTAGAGTTGGTGCCCAAGAGACCCAGTACTTC. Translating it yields CSARVGAQETQYF.

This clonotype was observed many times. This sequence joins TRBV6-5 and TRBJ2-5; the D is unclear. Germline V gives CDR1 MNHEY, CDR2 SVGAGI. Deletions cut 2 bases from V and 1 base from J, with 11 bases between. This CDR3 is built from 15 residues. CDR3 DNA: TGTGCCAGCAGTTACCCGCGAGCTTCCCAAGAGACCCAGTACTTC. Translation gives CASSYPRASQETQYF.

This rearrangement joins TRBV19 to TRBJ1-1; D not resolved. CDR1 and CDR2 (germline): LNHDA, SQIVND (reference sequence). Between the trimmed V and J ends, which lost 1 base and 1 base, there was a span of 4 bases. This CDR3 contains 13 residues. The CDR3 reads CASSIGSNTEAFF. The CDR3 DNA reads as TGTGCCAGTAGTATAGGTTCGAACACTGAAGCTTTCTTT.

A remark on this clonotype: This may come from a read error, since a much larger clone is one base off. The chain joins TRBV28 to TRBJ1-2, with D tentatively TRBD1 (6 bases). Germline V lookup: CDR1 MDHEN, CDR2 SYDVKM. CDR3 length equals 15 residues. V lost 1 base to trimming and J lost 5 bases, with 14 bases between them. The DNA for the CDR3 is TGTGCCAGCAGTTTATCAGCGGACAGAGTATATGGCTACACCTTC. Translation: CASSLSADRVYGYTF.

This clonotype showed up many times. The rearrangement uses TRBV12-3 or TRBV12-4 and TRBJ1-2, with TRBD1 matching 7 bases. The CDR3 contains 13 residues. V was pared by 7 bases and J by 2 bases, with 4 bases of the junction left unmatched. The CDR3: CASTPDRNYGYTF. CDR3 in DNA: TGTGCCAGCACCCCGGACAGGAACTATGGCTACACCTTC.

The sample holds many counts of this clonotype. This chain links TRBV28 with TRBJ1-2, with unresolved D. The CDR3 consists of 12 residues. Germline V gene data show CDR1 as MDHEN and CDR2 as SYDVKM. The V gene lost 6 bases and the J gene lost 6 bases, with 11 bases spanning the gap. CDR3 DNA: TGTGCCAGCAGCGTGACCCGCAATGGCTACACCTTC. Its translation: CASSVTRNGYTF.

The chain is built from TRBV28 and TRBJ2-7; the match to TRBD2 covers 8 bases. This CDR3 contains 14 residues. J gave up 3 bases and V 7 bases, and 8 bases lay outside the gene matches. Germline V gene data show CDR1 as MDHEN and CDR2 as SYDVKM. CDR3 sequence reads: CASMPRGGLYEQYF. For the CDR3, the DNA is TGTGCCAGCATGCCTCGGGGGGGCCTCTACGAGCAGTACTTC.

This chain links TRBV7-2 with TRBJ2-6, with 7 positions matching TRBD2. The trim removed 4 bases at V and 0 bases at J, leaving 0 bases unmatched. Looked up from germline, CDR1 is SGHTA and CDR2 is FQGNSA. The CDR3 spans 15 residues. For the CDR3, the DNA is TGTGCCAGCAGCTCTAGCGGCTCTGGGGCCAACGTCCTGACTTTC. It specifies CASSSSGSGANVLTF.

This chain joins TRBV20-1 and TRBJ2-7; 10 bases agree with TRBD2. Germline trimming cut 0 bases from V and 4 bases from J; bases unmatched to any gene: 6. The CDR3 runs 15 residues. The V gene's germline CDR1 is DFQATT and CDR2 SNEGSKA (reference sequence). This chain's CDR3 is CSARELAGQEYEQYF. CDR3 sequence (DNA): TGCAGTGCTAGAGAACTAGCGGGACAGGAATACGAGCAGTACTTC.

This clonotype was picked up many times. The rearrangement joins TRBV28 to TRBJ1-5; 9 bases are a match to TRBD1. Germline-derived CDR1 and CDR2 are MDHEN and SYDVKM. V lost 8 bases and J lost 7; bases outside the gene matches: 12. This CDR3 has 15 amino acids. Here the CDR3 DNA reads TGTGCCAGCTCCCCGGGGGGACAGGGAAGGCAGCCCCAGCATTTT. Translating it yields CASSPGGQGRQPQHF.